In its sample, the clone carrying this T cell receptor (beta chain) was seen a few times. Its antigen is undetermined. This specimen belongs to a study of cytomegalovirus exposure and HLA in healthy donors. In the study overall: Unique TCRs numbering roughly 85 million, obtained from HLA-typed donors, made up an early data release.

With 2 bases removed from V and 5 bases from J, the gap between germline ends came to 9 bases. CDR1 MNHNS and CDR2 SASEGT come from the germline V gene. The CDR3 is 14 amino acids. Findings and caveats of the study: Earlier analysis found most TCR beta V segments productive about 87% or about 30% of the time. CMV serostatus was the only recorded immune exposure for donors.

60 Vbeta and 13 Jbeta primers were used in PCR. The method was immunoSEQ multiplex PCR; TCRdb's version includes in-frame clones alone and lacks a portion of them. Of 100,000 to 150,000 clones listed, approximately 69% are singletons. The V and J genes are TRBV6-1 and TRBJ2-2; D might be TRBD1 (5 bases). This TCR was recovered from a man aged 40-55 years in good health and CMV-seropositive. Material: PBMCs. The CDR3 sequence: CASSELKGTGELFF. CDR3 nucleotide sequence: TGTGCCAGCAGTGAACTAAAGGGGACCGGGGAGCTGTTTTTT.